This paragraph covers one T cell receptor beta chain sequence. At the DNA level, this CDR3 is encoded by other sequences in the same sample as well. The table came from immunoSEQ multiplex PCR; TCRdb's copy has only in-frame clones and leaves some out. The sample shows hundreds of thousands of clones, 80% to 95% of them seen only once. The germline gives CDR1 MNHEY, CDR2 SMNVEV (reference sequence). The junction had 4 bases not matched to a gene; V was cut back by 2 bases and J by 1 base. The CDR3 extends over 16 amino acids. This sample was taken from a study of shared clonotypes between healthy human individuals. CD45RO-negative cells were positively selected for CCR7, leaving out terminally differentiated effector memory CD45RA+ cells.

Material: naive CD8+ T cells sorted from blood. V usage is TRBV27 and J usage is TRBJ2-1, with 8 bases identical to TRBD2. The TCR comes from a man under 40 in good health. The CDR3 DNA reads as TGTGCCAGCAGTTTAGGAGTAGCGGGATCCTACAATGAGCAGTTCTTC. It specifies CASSLGVAGSYNEQFF.